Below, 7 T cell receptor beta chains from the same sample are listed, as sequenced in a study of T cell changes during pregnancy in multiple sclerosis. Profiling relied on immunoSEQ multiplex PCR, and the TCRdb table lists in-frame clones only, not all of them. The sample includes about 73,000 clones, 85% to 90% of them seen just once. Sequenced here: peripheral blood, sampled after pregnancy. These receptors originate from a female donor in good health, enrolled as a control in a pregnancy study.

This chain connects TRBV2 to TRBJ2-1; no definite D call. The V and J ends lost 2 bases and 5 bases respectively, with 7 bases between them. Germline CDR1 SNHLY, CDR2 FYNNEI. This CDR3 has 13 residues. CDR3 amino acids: CASSEFFNNEQFF. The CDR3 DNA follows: TGTGCCAGCAGTGAATTTTTTAACAATGAGCAGTTCTTC.

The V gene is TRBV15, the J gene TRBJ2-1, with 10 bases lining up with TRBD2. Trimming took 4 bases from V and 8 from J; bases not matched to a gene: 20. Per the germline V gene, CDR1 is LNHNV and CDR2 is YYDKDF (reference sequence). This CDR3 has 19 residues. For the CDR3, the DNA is TGTGCCACCAGCAACCTCTCTCCCGAGCGGGAGGGCCTGGGTTATGAGCAGTTCTTC. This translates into CATSNLSPEREGLGYEQFF.

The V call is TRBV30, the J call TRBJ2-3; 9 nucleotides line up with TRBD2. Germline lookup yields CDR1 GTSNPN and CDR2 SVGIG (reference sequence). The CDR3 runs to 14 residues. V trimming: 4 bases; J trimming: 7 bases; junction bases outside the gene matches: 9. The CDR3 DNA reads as TGTGCCTGGAACCCTAGCGGGAAGGAATATACGCAGTATTTT. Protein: CAWNPSGKEYTQYF.

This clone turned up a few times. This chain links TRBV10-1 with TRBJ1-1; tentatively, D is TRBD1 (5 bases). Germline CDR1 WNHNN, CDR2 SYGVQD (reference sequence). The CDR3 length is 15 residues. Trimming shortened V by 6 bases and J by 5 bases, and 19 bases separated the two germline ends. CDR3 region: CASSGGTHRTTEAFF. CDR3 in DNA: TGCGCCAGCAGCGGGGGAACACACAGGACGACTGAAGCTTTCTTT.

This CDR3 reads CASSQAKSGAYEQYF. The CDR3 region has the DNA TGTGCCAGCAGCCAAGCTAAATCCGGGGCCTACGAGCAGTACTTC. The chain uses TRBV4-2 and TRBJ2-7, with TRBD2 as a possible D gene (5 bases). V dropped 1 base and J dropped 2 bases, with 12 bases sitting between them. Germline assignment: CDR1 LGHNA and CDR2 YNFKEQ. The CDR3 extends over 15 amino acids.

The CDR3 sequence is CAEGRMHEQYF. DNA for the CDR3: TGTGCGGAGGGGCGGATGCACGAGCAGTACTTC. This chain joins TRBV30 and TRBJ2-7, with D perhaps TRBD2 (6 bases). The germline V gene encodes CDR1 GTSNPN and CDR2 SVGIG (reference sequence). CDR3 length: 11 residues.

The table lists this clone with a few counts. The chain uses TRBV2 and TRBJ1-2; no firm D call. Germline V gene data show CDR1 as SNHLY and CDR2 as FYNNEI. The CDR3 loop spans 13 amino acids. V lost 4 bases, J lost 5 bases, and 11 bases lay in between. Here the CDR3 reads CASSGGSEYGYTF. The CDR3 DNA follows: TGTGCCAGCAGTGGCGGCAGCGAATATGGCTACACCTTC.